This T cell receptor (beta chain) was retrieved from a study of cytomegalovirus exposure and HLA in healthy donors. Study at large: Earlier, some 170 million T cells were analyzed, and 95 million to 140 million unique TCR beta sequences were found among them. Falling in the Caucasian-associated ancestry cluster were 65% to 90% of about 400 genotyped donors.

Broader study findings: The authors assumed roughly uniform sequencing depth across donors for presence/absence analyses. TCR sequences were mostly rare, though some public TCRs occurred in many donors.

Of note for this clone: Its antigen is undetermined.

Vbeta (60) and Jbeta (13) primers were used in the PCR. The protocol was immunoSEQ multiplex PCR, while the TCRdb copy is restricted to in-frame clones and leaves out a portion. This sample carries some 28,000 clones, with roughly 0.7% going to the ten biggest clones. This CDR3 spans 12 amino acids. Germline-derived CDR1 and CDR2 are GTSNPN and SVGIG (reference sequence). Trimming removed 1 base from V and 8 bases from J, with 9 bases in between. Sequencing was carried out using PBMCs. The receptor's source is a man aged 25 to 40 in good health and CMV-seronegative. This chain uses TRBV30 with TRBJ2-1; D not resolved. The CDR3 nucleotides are TGTGCCTGGAGTGCGCGCGGAGATGAGCAGTTCTTC. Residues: CAWSARGDEQFF.